These T cell receptor beta chains were read from a single sample in a study of control samples from healthy donors and cancer patients. The protocol was immunoSEQ multiplex PCR, while the TCRdb copy is restricted to in-frame clones and leaves out a portion. The repertoire holds about 120,000 clones, roughly 93% seen once, with about 2.5% in the top ten. Sequencing input: blood. These TCRs come from a man aged 25-45 years in good health. Both conserved end residues are part of each CDR3. Each record gives: clone size, V gene, D gene, J gene, CDR3 DNA, CDR3 protein. The D gene is left open where the match is weak. For some rows the clone size is stated as once, few or many, or as a class when expanded; others skip it.

clone size: NA
V gene: TRBV7-8
D gene: NA
J gene: TRBJ2-2
CDR3 DNA: TGTGCCAGCAGCTTAGGGGACCGTCCCGGGGAGCTGTTTTTT
CDR3 protein: CASSLGDRPGELFF

clone size: NA
V gene: TRBV27
D gene: NA
J gene: TRBJ2-7
CDR3 DNA: TGTGCCAGCAGTTTCGGAGGCTATGAATCCTACGAGCAGTACTTC
CDR3 protein: CASSFGGYESYEQYF

clone size: NA
V gene: TRBV28
D gene: TRBD1
J gene: TRBJ1-2
CDR3 DNA: TGTGCCAGCAGTCCCCTGACAGGGCCTTATGGCTACACCTTC
CDR3 protein: CASSPLTGPYGYTF

clone size: once
V gene: TRBV14
D gene: NA
J gene: TRBJ1-1
CDR3 DNA: TGTGCCAGCAGGAGGGGCGGCGCTGAAGCTTTCTTT
CDR3 protein: CASRRGGAEAFF

clone size: NA
V gene: TRBV11-1
D gene: NA
J gene: TRBJ1-2
CDR3 DNA: TGTGCCAGCAGCTTAGCGATCCCAGGAGGGGGATATGGCTACACCTTC
CDR3 protein: CASSLAIPGGGYGYTF

clone size: NA
V gene: TRBV6-1
D gene: NA
J gene: TRBJ1-1
CDR3 DNA: TGTGCCAGCAGTGACCCTGGGGACGTTAACACTGAAGCTTTCTTT
CDR3 protein: CASSDPGDVNTEAFF

clone size: NA
V gene: TRBV7-8
D gene: NA
J gene: TRBJ1-2
CDR3 DNA: TGTGCCAGCAGCTTAGGTATAGGAACTCGAAACTATGGCTACACCTTC
CDR3 protein: CASSLGIGTRNYGYTF

clone size: few
V gene: TRBV3-1/TRBV3-2
D gene: NA
J gene: TRBJ1-3
CDR3 DNA: TGTGCCAGCAGCCAAGCAGGCTCTGGAAACACCATATATTTT
CDR3 protein: CASSQAGSGNTIYF

clone size: NA
V gene: TRBV7-9
D gene: TRBD2
J gene: TRBJ2-1
CDR3 DNA: TGTGCCAGCAGCGGGACTAGTGGAGTTCAGTTCTTC
CDR3 protein: CASSGTSGVQFF

clone size: NA
V gene: TRBV24-1
D gene: NA
J gene: TRBJ2-1
CDR3 DNA: TGTGCCACCAGTGATCCTGGGAAGGGTGAGCAGTTCTTC
CDR3 protein: CATSDPGKGEQFF

clone size: NA
V gene: TRBV9
D gene: NA
J gene: TRBJ2-5
CDR3 DNA: TGTGCCAGCAGCCAAGAGGGAGAGACCCAGTACTTC
CDR3 protein: CASSQEGETQYF

clone size: NA
V gene: TRBV19
D gene: NA
J gene: TRBJ1-5
CDR3 DNA: TGTGCCAGTAGTACCCCAAATCAGCCCCAGCATTTT
CDR3 protein: CASSTPNQPQHF

clone size: NA
V gene: TRBV7-8
D gene: NA
J gene: TRBJ2-3
CDR3 DNA: TGTGCCAGCAGCCCCTTTTTGGCGGGGCGAACCACAGATACGCAGTATTTT
CDR3 protein: CASSPFLAGRTTDTQYF

clone size: NA
V gene: TRBV4-1
D gene: TRBD2
J gene: TRBJ2-3
CDR3 DNA: TGCGCCAGCAGCCAAGATGTTGTGGGACTAGCGACAGATACGCAGTATTTT
CDR3 protein: CASSQDVVGLATDTQYF

clone size: NA
V gene: TRBV10-3
D gene: TRBD2
J gene: TRBJ2-7
CDR3 DNA: TGTGCCATTGCGGGGAGGGATGAGTCCTACGAGCAGTACTTC
CDR3 protein: CAIAGRDESYEQYF

clone size: NA
V gene: TRBV27
D gene: NA
J gene: TRBJ1-1
CDR3 DNA: TGTGCCAGCAGTTTCCCCTCTTCTACTGAAGCTTTCTTT
CDR3 protein: CASSFPSSTEAFF

clone size: NA
V gene: TRBV25-1
D gene: NA
J gene: TRBJ1-1
CDR3 DNA: TGTGCCAGCAGTGATCCCGGGGGTGCTGAAGCTTTCTTT
CDR3 protein: CASSDPGGAEAFF

clone size: NA
V gene: TRBV15
D gene: TRBD1
J gene: TRBJ2-5
CDR3 DNA: TGTGCCACCAGCAGTATGACAGGGGGCGCAGGCTTTGAGACCCAGTACTTC
CDR3 protein: CATSSMTGGAGFETQYF

clone size: NA
V gene: TRBV18
D gene: NA
J gene: TRBJ1-3
CDR3 DNA: TGTGCCAGCTCGTTTGCTTCGAGTCCCGCTTCCTCTGGAAACACCATATATTTT
CDR3 protein: CASSFASSPASSGNTIYF

clone size: NA
V gene: TRBV2
D gene: NA
J gene: TRBJ1-5
CDR3 DNA: TGTGCCAGCGACCCGGGGGGAGGCAATCAGCCCCAGCATTTT
CDR3 protein: CASDPGGGNQPQHF

clone size: NA
V gene: TRBV19
D gene: NA
J gene: TRBJ1-1
CDR3 DNA: TGTGCCAGTAGTATGGACATGAACACTGAAGCTTTCTTT
CDR3 protein: CASSMDMNTEAFF

clone size: NA
V gene: TRBV7-8
D gene: NA
J gene: TRBJ1-2
CDR3 DNA: TGTGCCAGCAGCTTAGCGGTCCAGGGGCCGGTGGACTATGGCTACACCTTC
CDR3 protein: CASSLAVQGPVDYGYTF

clone size: NA
V gene: TRBV5-1
D gene: TRBD1
J gene: TRBJ1-5
CDR3 DNA: TGCGCCAGCAGCTGGACGACAGGGGGCAATCAGCCCCAGCATTTT
CDR3 protein: CASSWTTGGNQPQHF

clone size: NA
V gene: TRBV19
D gene: NA
J gene: TRBJ1-5
CDR3 DNA: TGTGCCAGTGGGGACGGCTACAATCAGCCCCAGCATTTT
CDR3 protein: CASGDGYNQPQHF

clone size: once
V gene: TRBV6-1
D gene: NA
J gene: TRBJ2-1
CDR3 DNA: TGTGCCAGCAGTGAAAATTTTGGTGAGCAGTTCTTC
CDR3 protein: CASSENFGEQFF

clone size: NA
V gene: TRBV25-1
D gene: NA
J gene: TRBJ1-6
CDR3 DNA: TGTGCCAGCAGCCAGTGGGGACATGATTCACCCCTCCACTTT
CDR3 protein: CASSQWGHDSPLHF

clone size: once
V gene: TRBV9
D gene: TRBD2
J gene: TRBJ2-2
CDR3 DNA: TGTGCCAGCAGCGCACCAGAGCGGGGGGCTTCAACCGGGGAGCTGTTTTTT
CDR3 protein: CASSAPERGASTGELFF

clone size: NA
V gene: TRBV19
D gene: NA
J gene: TRBJ2-7
CDR3 DNA: TGTGCCAGTAGTACGGAACAGGGCTTCTACGAGCAGTACTTC
CDR3 protein: CASSTEQGFYEQYF

clone size: once
V gene: TRBV5-4
D gene: NA
J gene: TRBJ2-3
CDR3 DNA: TGTGCCAGCAGCTTGGGGGGGCTAAGAGATACGCAGTATTTT
CDR3 protein: CASSLGGLRDTQYF

clone size: NA
V gene: TRBV7-9
D gene: NA
J gene: TRBJ2-6
CDR3 DNA: TGTGCCAGCAGCCGCCTTCAGATTTCCTCTGGGGCCAACGTCCTGACTTTC
CDR3 protein: CASSRLQISSGANVLTF

clone size: NA
V gene: TRBV7-3
D gene: NA
J gene: TRBJ2-1
CDR3 DNA: TGTGCCAGCAGCTTTACAGGTAATGAGCAGTTCTTC
CDR3 protein: CASSFTGNEQFF

clone size: NA
V gene: TRBV7-8
D gene: NA
J gene: TRBJ1-4
CDR3 DNA: TGTGCCAGCAGCTACAGTGATCCCAGAGATGAAAAACTGTTTTTT
CDR3 protein: CASSYSDPRDEKLFF

clone size: NA
V gene: TRBV19
D gene: TRBD1
J gene: TRBJ2-7
CDR3 DNA: TGTGCCAGTAGTATCACCCTGGGACAGCTCGCGGAGCAGTACTTC
CDR3 protein: CASSITLGQLAEQYF

clone size: NA
V gene: TRBV19
D gene: NA
J gene: TRBJ1-4
CDR3 DNA: TGTGCCAGTAGTATAGCGGGGACGTCAACGACCCTTTTT
CDR3 protein: CASSIAGTSTTLF

clone size: NA
V gene: TRBV14
D gene: NA
J gene: TRBJ2-3
CDR3 DNA: TGTGCCAGCAGCCACGGGCAAGGAGTAGGAGATACGCAGTATTTT
CDR3 protein: CASSHGQGVGDTQYF

clone size: NA
V gene: TRBV9
D gene: TRBD1
J gene: TRBJ1-2
CDR3 DNA: TGTGCCAGCAGCGTAGGGACAGGGACCGTTGGCTACACCTTC
CDR3 protein: CASSVGTGTVGYTF

clone size: NA
V gene: TRBV12-5
D gene: NA
J gene: TRBJ2-3
CDR3 DNA: TGTGCTAGTGGTTTGGTAGGGCCGGGGATTGGGACAGATACGCAGTATTTT
CDR3 protein: CASGLVGPGIGTDTQYF

clone size: once
V gene: TRBV14
D gene: TRBD2
J gene: TRBJ2-5
CDR3 DNA: TGTGCCAGCAGCGGAGGGCTAGCGGGGGGGCATGGGGAGACCCAGTACTTC
CDR3 protein: CASSGGLAGGHGETQYF

clone size: NA
V gene: TRBV24-1
D gene: NA
J gene: TRBJ1-1
CDR3 DNA: TGTGCCACCAACCTCGGGAGGTTATACAGGACTGAAGCTTTCTTT
CDR3 protein: CATNLGRLYRTEAFF

clone size: few
V gene: TRBV6-1
D gene: NA
J gene: TRBJ1-2
CDR3 DNA: TGTGCCAGCAGTGAAATGGCTAATTATGGCTACACCTTC
CDR3 protein: CASSEMANYGYTF

clone size: NA
V gene: TRBV11-2
D gene: TRBD2
J gene: TRBJ2-3
CDR3 DNA: TGTGCCAGCAGCTTAGGTAGCGGGGGCCCTAGCACAGATACGCAGTATTTT
CDR3 protein: CASSLGSGGPSTDTQYF

clone size: NA
V gene: TRBV7-6
D gene: NA
J gene: TRBJ2-2
CDR3 DNA: TGTGCCAGCAGCCTCATCTTGCCCGGGGAGCTGTTTTTT
CDR3 protein: CASSLILPGELFF

clone size: NA
V gene: TRBV20-1
D gene: NA
J gene: TRBJ1-2
CDR3 DNA: TGCAGTGCTAGTCTCGGTTTTGGCTACACCTTC
CDR3 protein: CSASLGFGYTF

clone size: NA
V gene: TRBV2
D gene: NA
J gene: TRBJ2-7
CDR3 DNA: TGTGCCAGCAGCGGAGGGACGCCCCCCTACGAGCAGTACTTC
CDR3 protein: CASSGGTPPYEQYF

clone size: NA
V gene: TRBV5-6
D gene: TRBD1
J gene: TRBJ1-3
CDR3 DNA: TGTGCCAGCAGCCGCCCTGCACAGGGGACAGGAAACACCATATATTTT
CDR3 protein: CASSRPAQGTGNTIYF

clone size: NA
V gene: TRBV3-1/TRBV3-2
D gene: NA
J gene: TRBJ1-2
CDR3 DNA: TGTGCCAGCAGCCCCGGCGGTTTCTATGGCTACACCTTC
CDR3 protein: CASSPGGFYGYTF

clone size: NA
V gene: TRBV5-1
D gene: NA
J gene: TRBJ1-2
CDR3 DNA: TGCGCCAGCAGCTTGAAGGGAGACTATGGCTACACCTTC
CDR3 protein: CASSLKGDYGYTF

clone size: NA
V gene: TRBV5-8
D gene: NA
J gene: TRBJ1-5
CDR3 DNA: TGTGCCAGCAGCTTGGTGGTAGGGCCAGGGGGCAATCAGCCCCAGCATTTT
CDR3 protein: CASSLVVGPGGNQPQHF

clone size: NA
V gene: TRBV2
D gene: NA
J gene: TRBJ1-1
CDR3 DNA: TGTGCCCAACAGGGAAGGGGGGACACTGAAGCTTTCTTT
CDR3 protein: CAQQGRGDTEAFF

clone size: NA
V gene: TRBV2
D gene: TRBD2
J gene: TRBJ2-5
CDR3 DNA: TGTGCCAGCCGGGGGAGGGAAGAGACCCAGTACTTC
CDR3 protein: CASRGREETQYF

clone size: NA
V gene: TRBV15
D gene: NA
J gene: TRBJ1-2
CDR3 DNA: TGTGCCACCAGGACGCCGAAGGATCCGTGGAATGGCTACACCTTC
CDR3 protein: CATRTPKDPWNGYTF

clone size: once
V gene: TRBV2
D gene: NA
J gene: TRBJ2-3
CDR3 DNA: TGTGCCAGCAGTGAGGACAGCCAAAGCACAGATACGCAGTATTTT
CDR3 protein: CASSEDSQSTDTQYF

clone size: NA
V gene: TRBV5-1
D gene: TRBD2
J gene: TRBJ2-3
CDR3 DNA: TGCGCCAGCAGCTCCGGACCGGGAGGGGATACGCAGTATTTT
CDR3 protein: CASSSGPGGDTQYF

clone size: NA
V gene: TRBV10-3
D gene: NA
J gene: TRBJ1-1
CDR3 DNA: TGTGCCATCACCGATAGTCGGGGACATTCTACGGGTGAAGCTTTCTTT
CDR3 protein: CAITDSRGHSTGEAFF

clone size: NA
V gene: TRBV28
D gene: NA
J gene: TRBJ2-4
CDR3 DNA: TGTGCCAGCCAAACCGGGGCGGCCCCACAAAAAAACATTCAGTACTTC
CDR3 protein: CASQTGAAPQKNIQYF

clone size: NA
V gene: TRBV9
D gene: NA
J gene: TRBJ1-5
CDR3 DNA: TGTGCCAGCAGCGTAGACGCGAGATCAGGGCCCCAGCATTTT
CDR3 protein: CASSVDARSGPQHF

clone size: once
V gene: TRBV18
D gene: TRBD1
J gene: TRBJ1-2
CDR3 DNA: TGTGCCAGCTCACGACCCGGACAGGGGGTCTATGGCTACACCTTC
CDR3 protein: CASSRPGQGVYGYTF

clone size: NA
V gene: TRBV11-2
D gene: TRBD1
J gene: TRBJ1-1
CDR3 DNA: TGTGCCAGCAGCTCCCAGGGGGCGGGCACTGAAGCTTTCTTT
CDR3 protein: CASSSQGAGTEAFF

clone size: NA
V gene: TRBV24-1
D gene: NA
J gene: TRBJ1-2
CDR3 DNA: TGTGCCACCAGTGAATCCCTTTCTTATTTTGGCTACACCTTC
CDR3 protein: CATSESLSYFGYTF